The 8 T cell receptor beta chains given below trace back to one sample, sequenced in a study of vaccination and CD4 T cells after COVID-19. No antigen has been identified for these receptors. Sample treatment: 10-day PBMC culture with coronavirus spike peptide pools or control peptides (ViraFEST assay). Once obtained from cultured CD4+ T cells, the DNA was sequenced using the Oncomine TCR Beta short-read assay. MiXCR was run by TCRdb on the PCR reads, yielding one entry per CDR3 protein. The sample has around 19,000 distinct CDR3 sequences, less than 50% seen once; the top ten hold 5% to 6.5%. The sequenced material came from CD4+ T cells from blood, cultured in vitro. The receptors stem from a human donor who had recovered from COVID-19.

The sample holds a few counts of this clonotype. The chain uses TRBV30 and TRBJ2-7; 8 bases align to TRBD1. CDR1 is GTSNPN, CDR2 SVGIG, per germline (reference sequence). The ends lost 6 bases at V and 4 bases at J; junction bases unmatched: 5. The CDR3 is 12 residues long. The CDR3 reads CACKGQGYEQYF. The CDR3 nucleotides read TGTGCCTGTAAAGGACAGGGTTACGAGCAGTACTTC.

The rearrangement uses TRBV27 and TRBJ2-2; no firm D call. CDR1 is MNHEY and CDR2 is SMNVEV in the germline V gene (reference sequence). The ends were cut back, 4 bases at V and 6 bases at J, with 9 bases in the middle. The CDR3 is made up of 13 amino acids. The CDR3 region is CASSSSPPGELFF. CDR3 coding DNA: TGTGCCAGCAGTTCGTCACCTCCCGGGGAGCTGTTTTTT.

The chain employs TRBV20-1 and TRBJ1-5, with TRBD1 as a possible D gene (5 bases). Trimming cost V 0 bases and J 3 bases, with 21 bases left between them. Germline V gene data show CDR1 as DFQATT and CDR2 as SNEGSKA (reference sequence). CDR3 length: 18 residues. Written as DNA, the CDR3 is TGCAGTGCTAGAGATACGGGAGGGCAGGGAGAGACCAATCAGCCCCAGCATTTT. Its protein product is CSARDTGGQGETNQPQHF.

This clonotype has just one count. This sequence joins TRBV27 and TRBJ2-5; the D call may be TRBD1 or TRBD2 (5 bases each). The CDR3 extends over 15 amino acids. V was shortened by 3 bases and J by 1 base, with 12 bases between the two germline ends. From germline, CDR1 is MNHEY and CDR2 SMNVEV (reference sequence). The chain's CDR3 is CASSLDGTPQETQYF. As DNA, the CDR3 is TGTGCCAGCAGTTTGGATGGGACCCCCCAAGAGACCCAGTACTTC.

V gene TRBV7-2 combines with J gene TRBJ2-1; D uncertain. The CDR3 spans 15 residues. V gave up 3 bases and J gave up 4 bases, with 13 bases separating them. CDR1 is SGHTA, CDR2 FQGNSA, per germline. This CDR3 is CASSLEEGSYNEQFF. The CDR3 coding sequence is TGTGCCAGCAGCTTGGAAGAAGGATCATACAATGAGCAGTTCTTC.

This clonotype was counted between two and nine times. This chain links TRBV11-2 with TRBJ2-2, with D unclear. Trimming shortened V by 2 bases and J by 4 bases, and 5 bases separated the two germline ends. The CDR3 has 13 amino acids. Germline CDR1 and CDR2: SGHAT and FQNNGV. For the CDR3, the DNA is TGTGCCAGCAGCTTAATGGCCACCGGGGAGCTGTTTTTT. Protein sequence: CASSLMATGELFF. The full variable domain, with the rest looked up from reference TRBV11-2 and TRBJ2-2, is EAGVAQSPRYKIIEKRQSVAFWCNPISGHATLYWYQQILGQGPKLLIQFQNNGVVDDSQLPKDRFSAERLKGVDSTLKIQPAKLEDSAVYLCASSLMATGELFFGEGSRLTVL.

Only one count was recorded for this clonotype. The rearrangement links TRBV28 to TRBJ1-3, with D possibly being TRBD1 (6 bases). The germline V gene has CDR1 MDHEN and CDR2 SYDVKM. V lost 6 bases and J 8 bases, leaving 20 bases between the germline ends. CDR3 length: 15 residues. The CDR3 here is CASSLGGLGSDTIYF. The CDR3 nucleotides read TGTGCCAGCAGCCTGGGGGGGCTCGGATCGGACACCATATATTTT.

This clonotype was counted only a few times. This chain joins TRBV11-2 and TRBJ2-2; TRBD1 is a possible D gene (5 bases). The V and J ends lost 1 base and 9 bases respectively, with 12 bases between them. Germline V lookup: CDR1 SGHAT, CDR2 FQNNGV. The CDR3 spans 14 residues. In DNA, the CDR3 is TGTGCCAGCAGCTTAGGGGGCTCCCCAAGGGAGCTGTTTTTT. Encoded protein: CASSLGGSPRELFF.